The clone carrying this T cell receptor beta chain was observed at least ten times. TCRdb independently ran MiXCR on the RT-PCR reads; one entry per CDR3 protein. Of about 700,000 distinct CDR3 sequences detected, 13% to 15% appear once; the ten largest clones hold 3.6%. Germline trimming cut 6 bases from V and 4 bases from J; bases unmatched to any gene: 6. Germline lookup yields CDR1 DFQATT and CDR2 SNEGSKA (reference sequence). The length of the CDR3 is 14 residues. The receptor was isolated from a female donor in good health, serving as a healthy control. Sequenced input: memory CD4+ T cells from blood. This rearrangement joins TRBV20-1 to TRBJ2-1; 10 bases map to TRBD2. CDR3: CSAERTSGYNEQFF. The CDR3 nucleotides read TGCAGTGCAGAAAGGACTAGCGGTTACAATGAGCAGTTCTTC.